The T cell receptor beta chain described here comes from a study of blood T cell repertoires in COVID-19. Study context: PBMCs, B-cell-depleted T cells, or T cells provided the cDNA or gDNA that made up the material.

Original processing methods: The assay estimated nucleated cells by amplifying reference gene primers. TCRdb's table, derived via immunoSEQ multiplex PCR, lists solely in-frame clones and lacks some. That table gives V, J and clone size, and the DNA gave D and trimming. The top ten clones hold approximately 2.4% of a sample with around 290,000 clones, 86% of them seen once. Adults between roughly 18 and 95 years of age took part from 24 US areas. The CDR3 runs to 14 residues. CDR1 is SGDLS and CDR2 is YYNGEE in the germline V gene. Trimming pared 0 bases from V and 5 bases from J, leaving 11 bases between.

The chain recombines TRBV9 with TRBJ2-5; D is perhaps TRBD2 (5 bases). The clonotype originates from a woman in her late teens or twenties who had recovered from COVID-19. The sample consisted of PBMCs or T cells enriched from blood (not recorded which). This chain's CDR3 is CASSVDAGRETQYF. The DNA for the CDR3 is TGTGCCAGCAGCGTAGACGCGGGCCGGGAGACCCAGTACTTC.